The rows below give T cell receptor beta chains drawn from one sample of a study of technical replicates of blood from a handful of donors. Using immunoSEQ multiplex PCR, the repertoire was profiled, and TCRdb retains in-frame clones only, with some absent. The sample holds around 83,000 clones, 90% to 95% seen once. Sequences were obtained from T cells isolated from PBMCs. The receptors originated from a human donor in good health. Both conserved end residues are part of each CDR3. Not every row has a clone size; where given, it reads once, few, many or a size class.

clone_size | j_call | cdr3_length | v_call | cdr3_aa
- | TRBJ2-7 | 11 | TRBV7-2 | CASSELIEQYF
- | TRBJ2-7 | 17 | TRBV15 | CATSARAQGPPPYEQYF
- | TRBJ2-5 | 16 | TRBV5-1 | CASSLAAGTGVLYQYF
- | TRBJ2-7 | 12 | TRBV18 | CASSAGSGEQYF
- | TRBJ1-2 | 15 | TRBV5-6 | CASTPGQGAFYGYTF
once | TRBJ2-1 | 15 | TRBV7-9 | CASSLAGGPLGEQFF
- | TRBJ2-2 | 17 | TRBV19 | CASSIREGQGSVGELFF
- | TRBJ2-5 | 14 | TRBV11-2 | CASSPTSGQETQYF
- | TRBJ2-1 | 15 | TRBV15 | CATSRGVGTYNEQFF
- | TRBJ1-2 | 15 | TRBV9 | CASSVDSQTNYGYTF
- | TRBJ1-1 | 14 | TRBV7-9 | CASSLGTGWTEAFF
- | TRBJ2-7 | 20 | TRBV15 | CATSRDHLTDREMGRYEQYF
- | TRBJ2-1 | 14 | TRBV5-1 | CASSRGTVYNEQFF
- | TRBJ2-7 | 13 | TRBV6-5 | CASSYGTSYEQYF
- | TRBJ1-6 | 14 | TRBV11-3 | CASSHRQGNSPLHF
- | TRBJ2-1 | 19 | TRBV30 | CAWSGASGGVSYGYNEQFF
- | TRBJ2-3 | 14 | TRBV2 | CASKDSTSTDTQYF
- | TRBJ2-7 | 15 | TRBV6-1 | CASSEQGTGVHEQYF
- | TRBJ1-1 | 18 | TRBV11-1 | CASSSYTVTGGRITEAFF
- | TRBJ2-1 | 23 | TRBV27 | CASSLYFYVGLAATIYPYNEQFF
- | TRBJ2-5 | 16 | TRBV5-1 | CASSLMVAGGEETQYF
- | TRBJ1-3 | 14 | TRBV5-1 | CASSFTGSGNTIYF
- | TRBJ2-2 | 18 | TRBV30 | CAWNEGAPGLAHTGELFF
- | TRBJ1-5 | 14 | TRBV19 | CASSTRQGNQPQHF
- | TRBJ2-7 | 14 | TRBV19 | CASSIAAGSYEQYF
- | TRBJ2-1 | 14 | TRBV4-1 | CASSQGSGSQPQFF
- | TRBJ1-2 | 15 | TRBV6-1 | CASSTLTGTGYGYTF
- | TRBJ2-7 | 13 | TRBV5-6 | CASSFTGSYEQYF
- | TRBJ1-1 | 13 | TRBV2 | CASKEQSNTEAFF
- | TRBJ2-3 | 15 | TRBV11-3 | CASSLRDRGFDTQYF
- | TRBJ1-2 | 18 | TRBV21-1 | CASSTHRLRDRGLYGYTF
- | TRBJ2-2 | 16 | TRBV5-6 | CASSWRYRGNTGELFF
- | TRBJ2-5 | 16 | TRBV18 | CASSRISGTGQETQYF